Shown below are 30 T cell receptor beta chains from a single sample sequenced in a study of CD8+ T cells in alopecia areata. Extraction and reverse transcription of RNA yielded cDNA as the sequencing template. Assay used: immunoSEQ multiplex PCR; TCRdb lists only in-frame clones, some missing. The table lists about 1,700 clones, with no singletons. The source material was skin. All receptors come from a C3H/HeJ mouse with alopecia areata. As its MHC haplotype, the strain has H2-k.

Relative to its sample, this clone is medium-sized (0.01 to 0.1%). The gene names here belong to mouse. The CDR3 bases that were read are TGCACCTGCAGTGCAGATGGTCAAGAC. Translation: CTCSADGQD. In full, the CDR3 is CTCSADGQDTQYF. The rearrangement links TRBV1 to TRBJ2-5, with D hard to call. The sequenced fragment ends 4 residues before the CDR3 boundary, so the rest is inferred from the germline J gene. CDR3 size: 13 residues. Germline assignment: CDR1 NSQYPW and CDR2 LRSPGD (reference sequence). Trimming removed 0 bases from V and 3 bases from J, with 4 bases in between.

This clone was recorded many times. Mouse gene names and germline throughout. The CDR3 end falls 4 residues outside the read, so it is completed with the germline J gene. The chain recombines TRBV19 with TRBJ2-7, with a weak D call TRBD1 (5 bases). V dropped 6 bases and J dropped 2 bases, with 15 bases sitting between them. CDR1 and CDR2 (germline): FNHDT, SITEND (reference sequence). The CDR3 has 14 amino acids. CDR3 amino acids: CASTSPDKTYEQYF. The part of the CDR3 DNA that was read is TGTGCCAGCACTTCCCCGGACAAAACCTAT.

This clone has just a few counts. Gene names follow the mouse nomenclature. Read data end 4 residues before the CDR3 end; the end is taken from the germline J gene. The V and J genes are TRBV1 and TRBJ2-1; possible D gene TRBD1, 6 bases. This CDR3 is 13 amino acids long. CDR1 is NSQYPW, CDR2 LRSPGD, per germline (reference sequence). Trimming took 3 bases from V and 4 from J, leaving 7 bases between them. CDR3 residues: CTCSADSYAEQFF. The CDR3 bases that were read are TGCACCTGCAGTGCGGACAGTTATGCT. Full variable domain (remainder filled in from reference TRBV1 and TRBJ2-1): VTLLEQNPRWRLVPRGQAVNLRCILKNSQYPWMSWYQQDLQKQLQWLFTLRSPGDKEVKSLPGADYLATRVTDTELRLQVANMSQGRTLYCTCSADSYAEQFFGPGTRLTVL.

This clone was counted many times. Mouse gene names and germline throughout. This chain's CDR3 is CTCSASTGGNQDTQYF. The sequenced CDR3 bases are TGCACCTGCAGTGCCTCGACTGGGGGGAACCAAGAC. This chain joins TRBV1 and TRBJ2-5, with 10 positions matching TRBD2. The sequence runs out 4 residues before the end of the CDR3; the remainder is reconstructed from the germline J gene. CDR3 length: 16 residues. The junction had 3 bases not matched to a gene; V was cut back by 3 bases and J by 0 bases. Per germline, CDR1 NSQYPW and CDR2 LRSPGD (reference sequence).

About this clone: Mouse germline and gene names are used. The read gets to within 4 residues of the CDR3 end, and the germline J gene fills in the rest. The rearrangement links TRBV31 to TRBJ2-1; 11 bases are a match to TRBD2. The CDR3 length is 13 residues. The germline gives CDR1 GKSSPN, CDR2 SITVG. The covered CDR3 bases are TGTGCCTGGAGGAGACTGGGGGGGACT. It yields the protein CAWRRLGGT. The whole CDR3 reads CAWRRLGGTEQFF.

This clone occurred a few times. These gene names are mouse names. The CDR3 extends 4 residues past the end of the read, so its final part is completed from the germline J gene. This chain connects TRBV13-1 to TRBJ1-1; D is perhaps TRBD1 (5 bases). The CDR3 is 13 residues long. Germline V gene data show CDR1 as NSHNY and CDR2 as SYGAGN. CDR3 in amino acids: CASSDSGRTEVFF. The sequenced part of the CDR3 DNA is TGTGCCAGCAGTGACTCAGGGAGGACA.

As to this clone: The gene names here belong to mouse. The missing CDR3 end, 4 residues past where the read stops, is filled in from the germline J gene. V and J are TRBV19 and TRBJ2-5, with 7 bases aligning to TRBD1. The CDR3 has 14 amino acids. V dropped 2 bases and J dropped 1; count of bases not matched to a gene: 1. Germline CDR1 FNHDT, CDR2 SITEND (reference sequence). The covered CDR3 bases are TGTGCCAGCAGTATCCAGGGGGACCAAGAC. This codes for CASSIQGDQD. The full CDR3 protein reads CASSIQGDQDTQYF.

This clone was detected only a few times. Genes and germline are mouse. The read terminates 4 residues before the CDR3 end, so the remaining end is supplied by the germline J gene. The chain links TRBV5 to TRBJ2-7, with 7 bases matching TRBD1. The CDR3 has 15 residues. Per the germline V gene, CDR1 is LGHNA and CDR2 is YNLKQL (reference sequence). V lost 2 bases, J lost 0 bases, and 4 bases stayed unmatched. The chain's CDR3 is CASSQQTGHSYEQYF. Partial CDR3 DNA: TGTGCCAGCAGCCAACAGACAGGGCACTCCTAT.

This clone has ten or more counts. Mouse names are used for the genes. The CDR3 protein is CASSRSTGWAEQFF. The sequenced part of the CDR3 DNA is TGTGCTAGCAGTAGATCGACAGGCTGGGCT. The rearrangement links TRBV17 to TRBJ2-1, with D perhaps TRBD1 (6 bases). From the germline J gene comes the end of the CDR3, since the read stops 4 residues before it. The CDR3 spans 14 residues. Germline loops: CDR1 MNHDT, CDR2 YYDKIL.

A note on this clone: Gene names and germline refer to mouse. The read ends 4 residues shy of where the CDR3 ends; the end is completed using the germline J gene. The gene calls are TRBV31 and TRBJ2-1, with D perhaps TRBD1 (7 bases). The CDR3 sequence is 14 residues long. Trimming removed 0 bases from V and 6 bases from J, with 12 bases in between. Germline loops: CDR1 GKSSPN, CDR2 SITVG. The DNA read from the CDR3 is TGTGCCTGGAGTCTAAAGGGGGCGCGTGCT. It specifies CAWSLKGARA. The full CDR3 is CAWSLKGARAEQFF.

This clone was recorded a few times. The gene names here belong to mouse. The read terminates 4 residues ahead of where the CDR3 ends, so the germline J gene completes it. The chain has TRBV17 and TRBJ2-4; tentative D call: TRBD2 (5 bases). Germline CDR1 MNHDT, CDR2 YYDKIL. This CDR3 has 15 amino acids. Trimming removed 1 base at V and 1 base at J, with 9 bases between. CDR3 protein: CASSRGGGGQNTLYF. Incomplete CDR3 DNA: TGTGCTAGCAGTAGAGGGGGTGGGGGTCAAAAC.

In the case of this clone: Gene names and germline match the mouse. The read comes to an end 4 residues before the CDR3 does, leaving the germline J gene to fill in the end. The chain is built from TRBV29 and TRBJ2-2; TRBD1 is a possible D gene (6 bases). Trimming pared 6 bases from V and 0 bases from J, leaving 8 bases between. The CDR3 consists of 14 residues. The germline CDR1 and CDR2 sequences are MSHET and SYDVDS. This CDR3 is CASRRDTNTGQLYF. The CDR3 bases that were read are TGTGCTAGCAGGCGGGACACAAACACCGGG.

This clone was seen ten or more times. Gene names follow the mouse nomenclature. Read data end 4 residues before the CDR3 end; the end is taken from the germline J gene. The chain employs TRBV13-3 and TRBJ2-7; no firm D call. This CDR3 has 13 residues. Germline assignment: CDR1 NNHDY and CDR2 SYVADS. The V end lost 6 bases, the J end lost 0 bases, and 10 bases lay between the germline ends. Here the CDR3 reads CASKDKSSYEQYF. The CDR3 DNA, read in part, is TGTGCCAGCAAAGACAAAAGCTCCTAT.

This clone was found many times. Genes and germline come from the mouse. The sequenced fragment ends 4 residues before the CDR3 boundary, so the rest is inferred from the germline J gene. The chain uses TRBV1 and TRBJ2-2; 9 bases are a match to TRBD1. The CDR3 covers 14 residues. The germline CDR1 and CDR2 sequences are NSQYPW and LRSPGD (reference sequence). V lost 4 bases and J lost 3; bases outside the gene matches: 0. Partial CDR3 DNA: TGCACCTGCAGTGGACAGGGGGACACCGGG. This codes for CTCSGQGDTG. The full-length CDR3 reads as CTCSGQGDTGQLYF.

About this clone itself: Gene and germline names: mouse. Read data end 4 residues before the CDR3 end; the end is taken from the germline J gene. This chain joins TRBV13-3 and TRBJ2-7; perhaps TRBD2 as D (6 bases). Per the germline V gene, CDR1 is NNHDY and CDR2 is SYVADS. V lost 1 base, J lost 0 bases, and 8 bases lay in between. The CDR3 has 14 residues. The covered CDR3 bases are TGTGCCAGCAGTGATTGGGGGAGCTCCTAT. Translated, it gives CASSDWGSSY. The entire CDR3 sequence reads CASSDWGSSYEQYF.

This clone was counted at least ten times. Gene names and germline refer to mouse. The CDR3 loop reads CASGEPGQGDSDYTF. The covered CDR3 bases are TGTGCCAGCGGTGAGCCGGGACAGGGAGACTCC. The rearrangement links TRBV13-2 to TRBJ1-2; 9 nucleotides match TRBD1. The read comes to an end 4 residues before the CDR3 does, leaving the germline J gene to fill in the end. CDR1 is NNHNN and CDR2 is SYGAGS in the germline V gene (reference sequence). The CDR3 runs to 15 residues. The ends lost 2 bases at V and 3 bases at J; junction bases unmatched: 5.

This clone is termed large. The gene names given are mouse names. The read terminates 4 residues ahead of where the CDR3 ends, so the germline J gene completes it. This rearrangement joins TRBV13-1 to TRBJ1-1, with D possibly matching TRBD1 (5 bases). Germline loops: CDR1 NSHNY, CDR2 SYGAGN. The CDR3 length is 12 residues. The covered CDR3 bases are TGTGCCAGCAGTGGGACTGGGGGA. Protein: CASSGTGG. The CDR3, in full, reads CASSGTGGEVFF.

Of note for this clone: The gene names given are mouse names. The read stops 4 residues short of the end of the CDR3; the missing end is completed from the germline J gene. This chain connects TRBV13-1 to TRBJ2-2; TRBD2 matches at 13 bases. V shed 2 bases, J shed 1 base, and the junction held 2 bases outside the gene matches. CDR3 length: 17 residues. CDR1 and CDR2 from the germline V gene are NSHNY and SYGAGN. CDR3: CASSEGLGGGNTGQLYF. CDR3 DNA, as far as it was read: TGTGCCAGCAGTGAGGGACTGGGGGGGGGAAACACCGGG.

Ten or more counts support this clone. Germline and genes here are mouse. The read falls 4 residues short of the CDR3 end, and the missing part is taken from the germline J gene. The V call is TRBV29, the J call TRBJ1-1, with 7 bases that match TRBD1. Germline CDR1 reads MSHET; CDR2 reads SYDVDS. With 6 bases clipped from V and 0 bases from J, the junction kept 4 bases outside the gene matches. There are 14 residues in the CDR3. Here the CDR3 reads CASSRDSSNTEVFF. CDR3 DNA, as far as it was read: TGTGCTAGCAGCCGGGACAGTTCAAACACA. The full variable domain, its missing parts supplied by reference TRBV29 and TRBJ1-1, is DMKVTQMPRYLIKRMGENVLLECGQDMSHETMYWYRQDPGLGLQLIYISYDVDSNSEGDIPKGYRVSRKKREHFSLILDSAKTNQTSVYFCASSRDSSNTEVFFGKGTRLTVV.

At least ten counts were recorded for this clone. The genes and germline here are from mouse. The missing CDR3 end, 4 residues past where the read stops, is filled in from the germline J gene. The genes are TRBV1 and TRBJ1-2; 7 nucleotides match TRBD1. Unmatched junction bases numbered 4, after V lost 0 bases and J lost 0 bases. CDR1 NSQYPW and CDR2 LRSPGD come from the germline V gene (reference sequence). The CDR3 sequence is 16 residues long. The CDR3 DNA, read in part, is TGCACCTGCAGTGCAGATTTGGGACAGACAAACTCC. It encodes CTCSADLGQTNS. The whole CDR3 protein is CTCSADLGQTNSDYTF. Supplemented by reference TRBV1 and TRBJ1-2, the full variable domain reads VTLLEQNPRWRLVPRGQAVNLRCILKNSQYPWMSWYQQDLQKQLQWLFTLRSPGDKEVKSLPGADYLATRVTDTELRLQVANMSQGRTLYCTCSADLGQTNSDYTFGSGTRLLVI.

This clone is medium-sized (0.01 to 0.1%). Each gene name is a mouse one. The read gets to within 3 residues of the CDR3 end, and the germline J gene fills in the rest. This rearrangement joins TRBV13-3 to TRBJ1-6; 8 nucleotides match TRBD1. TRBJ1-6 falls under the ORF class, with uncertain function. Germline trimming cut 1 base from V and 7 bases from J; bases unmatched to any gene: 7. Germline V CDR1 and CDR2: NNHDY, SYVADS. This CDR3 contains 16 residues. The CDR3 region is CASSDRAGGDNSPLYF. The sequenced part of the CDR3 DNA is TGTGCCAGCAGTGATCGGGCAGGGGGCGACAATTCGCCC.

In this sample, this clone turned up many times. Genes here carry mouse names. The read stops 4 residues short of the end of the CDR3; the missing end is completed from the germline J gene. The V gene is TRBV17, the J gene TRBJ2-3, with D possibly matching TRBD2 (6 bases). V dropped 0 bases and J dropped 0 bases, with 7 bases sitting between them. The CDR3 sequence is 15 residues long. CDR1 is MNHDT and CDR2 is YYDKIL in the germline V gene. CDR3 DNA (partial): TGTGCTAGCAGTAGAGATGGGGGTAGTGCAGAA. Translated: CASSRDGGSAE. The complete CDR3 reads CASSRDGGSAETLYF.

A remark on this clone: A read error likely explains this, since a far larger clone differs by one base. Gene names are the mouse ones. The read terminates 4 residues ahead of where the CDR3 ends, so the germline J gene completes it. The chain is built from TRBV13-2 and TRBJ1-1; perhaps TRBD1 as D (5 bases). Germline V gene data show CDR1 as NNHNN and CDR2 as SYGAGS (reference sequence). The CDR3 runs to 14 residues. Partial CDR3 DNA: TGTGCCAGCGGTGAGGGACTGGGGGGGAGA. The encoded protein is CASGEGLGGR. The complete CDR3 sequence is CASGEGLGGREVFF.

This clone was counted only a few times. Gene names follow the mouse nomenclature. Sequencing ends 4 residues short of the CDR3 end; the germline J gene provides the rest. The chain has TRBV2 and TRBJ2-2; D remains ambiguous. The CDR3 consists of 14 residues. Germline V gives CDR1 LGHNA, CDR2 YSYQKL. Trimming took 1 base from V and 2 from J, leaving 5 bases between them. CDR3 DNA (partial): TGTGCCAGCAGCCAAGTACTCAACACCGGG. This encodes CASSQVLNTG. The complete CDR3 protein is CASSQVLNTGQLYF.

As for this clone: Gene names follow the mouse nomenclature. From the germline J gene comes the end of the CDR3, since the read stops 4 residues before it. The rearrangement links TRBV5 to TRBJ1-1; D is unresolved. The length of the CDR3 is 14 residues. Germline CDR1 and CDR2: LGHNA and YNLKQL (reference sequence). V dropped 4 bases and J dropped 2 bases, with 11 bases sitting between them. Incomplete CDR3 DNA: TGTGCCAGCAGCCCCCTCACACCTAACACA. Amino acid sequence: CASSPLTPNT. The entire CDR3 sequence reads CASSPLTPNTEVFF.

This clone was seen a handful of times. Each gene name is a mouse one. The read stops 4 residues short of the end of the CDR3; the missing end is completed from the germline J gene. The rearrangement links TRBV13-3 to TRBJ2-2, with 8 bases fitting TRBD2. This CDR3 spans 14 amino acids. CDR1 and CDR2 from the germline V gene are NNHDY and SYVADS. V dropped 6 bases and J dropped 4; count of bases not matched to a gene: 5. CDR3 sequence: CASTKTGVTGQLYF. The DNA read from the CDR3 is TGTGCCAGCACCAAGACTGGGGTCACCGGG.

A word on this clone: Each gene name is a mouse one. The read terminates 4 residues before the CDR3 end, so the remaining end is supplied by the germline J gene. The J gene is TRBJ2-5, the V gene TRBV13-1, with a possible D match to TRBD2 (5 bases). CDR3 length equals 15 residues. V lost 0 bases, J lost 0 bases, and 8 bases lay in between. Germline CDR1 and CDR2: NSHNY and SYGAGN. Here the CDR3 reads CASSDVGINQDTQYF. Partial CDR3 DNA: TGTGCCAGCAGTGATGTGGGGATTAACCAAGAC.

With respect to this clone: Gene names refer to mouse genes. The read falls 4 residues short of the CDR3 end, and the missing part is taken from the germline J gene. V and J are TRBV13-3 and TRBJ1-1, with 9 positions matching TRBD1. From germline, CDR1 is NNHDY and CDR2 SYVADS. CDR3 length: 14 residues. The V gene end was trimmed by 4 bases and the J gene end by 3 bases; junction bases not matched to a gene: 4. Incomplete CDR3 DNA: TGTGCCAGCAGTCGACAGGGGGGGGACACA. Its translation is CASSRQGGDT. The CDR3 reads in full as CASSRQGGDTEVFF.

A remark on this clone: These gene names are mouse names. The read stops 4 residues short of the end of the CDR3; the missing end is completed from the germline J gene. The sample carries other DNA sequences with the same CDR3. The chain employs TRBV19 and TRBJ1-1; TRBD1 aligns across 7 bases. The J segment lost 2 bases and the V segment lost 4 bases, leaving 5 bases of the junction unmatched. This CDR3 is built from 14 residues. The germline V gene has CDR1 FNHDT and CDR2 SITEND (reference sequence). CDR3 DNA, as far as it was read: TGTGCCAGCAGTCAACAGGGGAGCAACACA. Protein: CASSQQGSNT. The full CDR3 is CASSQQGSNTEVFF. The whole variable domain, remainder taken from reference TRBV19 and TRBJ1-1, is GGIITQTPKFLIGQEGQKLTLKCQQNFNHDTMYWYRQDSGKGLRLIYYSITENDLQKGDLSEGYDASREKKSSFSLTVTSAQKNEMAVFLCASSQQGSNTEVFFGKGTRLTVV.

This clone has a handful of counts. Here the gene names and germline are mouse. The read ends 4 residues before the CDR3 terminus; that terminus is restored from the germline J gene. This sequence joins TRBV31 and TRBJ2-2; 8 bases align to TRBD1. V dropped 0 bases and J dropped 0; count of bases not matched to a gene: 3. The germline V gene encodes CDR1 GKSSPN and CDR2 SITVG. The CDR3 contains 16 residues. CDR3 protein: CAWSLSGQANTGQLYF. Partial CDR3 DNA: TGTGCCTGGAGTCTCTCGGGACAGGCAAACACCGGG.